Sequencing of this TCR beta chain was carried out in a study of spatial heterogeneity in lung cancer (dated by TCRdb to the late 2010s). Study-wide context: Beta-chain transcripts were consistently detected in greater numbers than alpha-chain transcripts, which likely reflects a higher abundance of beta-chain transcripts. TCR repertoire features were related to nonsynonymous mutation counts determined by whole-exome sequencing of tumor tissue. A strong correlation was found between TCR transcript counts in tumor regions and a T cell transcriptional module score from matched bulk RNA-seq. In non-small cell lung cancer, the study made a quantitative comparison of TCR alpha and beta repertoires among multiple tumor regions, matched nontumor lung and blood. In the raw uncorrected reads, each unique combination of TCR and UMI appeared on average more than ten times. At surgery, both alpha and beta chains were TCR-sequenced in around 240 tumor regions, fewer than 85 matched nontumor lung samples and some 60 PBMC samples.

The library was produced with 5' RACE. The sample was run on a NextSeq 500. In the TCR library protocol, a unique molecular identifier was attached to each TCR cDNA molecule so that PCR and sequencing errors could be corrected. As for the authors' bioinformatics: TCR identification, UMI-based error correction and CDR3 extraction were performed with Decombinator tools. Expanded TCRs were defined as those above a frequency of 2 per 1,000, corresponding to the top 1% of the tumor frequency distribution. Expanded tumor TCRs statistically deemed absent (corrected P<0.05) from at least one tumor region were classed as regional, and all other expanded tumor TCRs were classed as ubiquitous. Renyi diversity was computed with the R vegan package after each repertoire had been subsampled 100 times to 5,000 TCRs. CDR3 similarity networks were built from amino acid triplet string-kernel similarity, with CDR3s being connected when pairwise similarity was above 0.82. The public sequencing data were trimmed at Q25 with fastp and processed into clonotypes with MiXCR by TCRdb, which kept only in-frame beta chains. Rows merge per CDR3 protein into single entries with the most common DNA and genes. These V and J calls originate from TCRdb's pipeline instead of the authors' own analysis. Within this sample are about 8,400 distinct CDR3 sequences, with almost 8.5% of them counted one time only. The ten largest clones represent roughly 4.3% of the sample.

Here is what the overall study found, with its caveats: The tumor nonsynonymous mutation count correlated with the number of expanded alpha and beta TCRs within the tumor. Additional single-cell paired TCR alpha and beta sequencing was considered necessary to confirm, at a functional level, the hypothesis that regional TCRs recognize regional mutations. Estimated TCR-seq coverage of tumor T cells was only about 7.4% for alpha chains and about 12% for beta chains. The count of ubiquitous expanded TCRs correlated with the count of ubiquitous nonsynonymous mutations, and the count of regional expanded TCRs correlated with the count of regional nonsynonymous mutations.

This clonotype appeared many times. Its antigen remains undetermined. No much larger clonotype is one base removed from it; base qualities were not supplied. For a library built for alpha chains, this beta chain is a stray read; little rests on its size. Taken with the paper, the label for time point translates to: sample taken at primary tumor resection. Samples were obtained from roughly 72 patients with early-stage, untreated non-small cell lung cancer from the lung TRACERx cohort. TCR sequencing used whole RNA extracted from tumor and nontumor lung tissue, or from cryopreserved PBMC samples, without cell sorting. Patients were selected for TCR sequencing only if sufficient RNA was available from at least two tumor regions. Before selection, tumor and adjacent nontumor lung specimens were reviewed by a lung pathologist. CDR1 and CDR2 were assigned from the germline V gene (reference sequence) as DFQATT and SNEGSKA. Cut back by 3 bases and 4 bases, the V and J ends lie 17 bases apart. From the cysteine up to the phenylalanine, the CDR3 has a length of 15 residues. Solely the CDR3 DNA is kept, with 45 bases framed from the first base.

The sample here was lung tumor tissue, taken at surgery. This TCR was recovered from a male donor with early-stage non-small cell lung cancer. The sequence joins TRBV20-1 to TRBJ2-3; TRBD2 is a possible D gene, resting on 6 matching bases. CDR3 protein: CSASRPGVRSDTQYF. In nucleotides, the sequence is TGCAGTGCTAGTCGGCCGGGGGTTAGATCAGATACGCAGTATTTT.